The 15 T cell receptor beta chains presented below share a single source sample, sequenced in a study of regulatory T cells in long-lasting Graves disease. Investigators prepared the TCR beta libraries by applying iRepertoire HTBI primers and Arm-PCR of CDR3 regions. TCRdb recomputed calls from the multiplex PCR reads with MiXCR, one row per CDR3 protein. The profile shows 650,000 to 700,000 distinct CDR3 sequences, around 32% of them singletons. Noted time point: persistent/refractory GD, antithyroid drugs over 5 years with positive TRAb. The authors made the TCR library using RNA they extracted from PBMCs. The sequenced sample was peripheral blood mononuclear cells (PBMCs), obtained when the disease was refractory, from a patient treated with antithyroid drugs. The receptor source for this set is a female donor with Graves disease.

The sample holds a few counts of this clonotype. The rearrangement uses TRBV6-1 and TRBJ2-1, with TRBD2 matching over 10 bases. V lost 6 bases and J lost 4; bases outside the gene matches: 12. Germline lookup yields CDR1 MNHNS and CDR2 SASEGT. This CDR3 region has 17 residues. Here the CDR3 DNA reads TGTGCCAGCAGCGACCACACCGGGACTAGCGCTTACAATGAGCAGTTCTTC. As protein: CASSDHTGTSAYNEQFF.

This clonotype was recorded once. The rearrangement joins TRBV5-1 to TRBJ2-1, with TRBD1 identical over 8 bases. Germline V gene data show CDR1 as SGHRS and CDR2 as YFSETQ. This CDR3 region has 16 residues. The V gene end was trimmed by 5 bases and the J gene end by 0 bases; junction bases not matched to a gene: 7. The CDR3 bases are TGCGCCAGCAGAGATGACAGGGGCCCCTCCTACAATGAGCAGTTCTTC. This translates into CASRDDRGPSYNEQFF. Based on the CDR3 plus reference TRBV5-1 and TRBJ2-1, the full variable domain is KAGVTQTPRYLIKTRGQQVTLSCSPISGHRSVSWYQQTPGQGLQFLFEYFSETQRNKGNFPGRFSGRQFSNSRSEMNVSTLELGDSALYLCASRDDRGPSYNEQFFGPGTRLTVL.

The chain links TRBV6-2 or TRBV6-3 to TRBJ1-1, with a possible D match to TRBD1 (6 bases). Germline lookup yields CDR1 MNHEY and CDR2 SVGEGT. V lost 5 bases to trimming and J lost 3 bases, with 10 bases between them. This CDR3 comprises 13 residues. The CDR3 sequence: CASSDTGYTEAFF. CDR3 in DNA: TGTGCCAGCAGTGATACAGGGTACACTGAAGCTTTCTTT.

The chain employs TRBV20-1 and TRBJ2-7; TRBD2 is a possible D gene (6 bases). Germline-derived CDR1 and CDR2 are DFQATT and SNEGSKA (reference sequence). The germline V and J ends were trimmed by 6 bases and 3 bases, with 21 bases remaining between them. The CDR3 length is 15 residues. CDR3 in amino acids: CSANPGGSGIYEQYF. The CDR3 coding sequence is TGCAGTGCCAACCCCGGGGGTAGCGGAATCTACGAGCAGTACTTC.

This clonotype was picked up a small number of times. The V call is TRBV13, the J call TRBJ2-5; D unresolved. The DNA end favors TRBJ2-7, so the J call may be wrong. Germline values: CDR1 PRHDT, CDR2 FYEKMQ (reference sequence). This CDR3 comprises 14 residues. The CDR3: CASSLDVSSYEQYF. CDR3 coding DNA: TGTGCCAGCAGCTTAGATGTGAGCTCCTACGAGCAGTACTTC.

This clonotype was counted between two and nine times. The chain has TRBV25-1 and TRBJ1-5; 9 bases agree with TRBD1. Germline-derived CDR1 and CDR2 are MGHDK and SYGVNS. V lost 4 bases, J lost 4 bases, and 2 bases stayed unmatched. This CDR3 region has 14 residues. The CDR3 sequence is CASSGTGVNQPQHF. CDR3 DNA sequence: TGTGCCAGCAGTGGGACAGGGGTGAATCAGCCCCAGCATTTT.

This clonotype has more than one count but fewer than ten. The chain has TRBV25-1 and TRBJ2-7; D may be TRBD2 (5 bases). Germline CDR1 and CDR2: MGHDK and SYGVNS. Trimming removed 6 bases from V and 5 bases from J, with 17 bases in between. The CDR3 sequence is 14 residues long. CDR3 DNA: TGTGCCAGCAGAGCTAGTGGGAGTAACCACGAGCAGTACTTC. It translates to CASRASGSNHEQYF.

This clonotype was observed many times. This chain joins TRBV12-3 or TRBV12-4 and TRBJ1-1; 7 bases align to TRBD1. CDR3 length: 14 residues. The J segment lost 0 bases and the V segment lost 7 bases, leaving 5 bases of the junction unmatched. The CDR3 DNA follows: TGTGCCAGCACCGGGACAGCCATGAACACTGAAGCTTTCTTT. Translating gives CASTGTAMNTEAFF.

There are many counts of this clonotype. The chain combines TRBV27 with TRBJ2-7; perhaps TRBD2 as D (5 bases). The CDR3 length is 14 residues. Germline CDR1 is MNHEY and CDR2 is SMNVEV (reference sequence). Trimming took 6 bases from V and 3 from J, leaving 15 bases between them. CDR3 nucleotides: TGTGCCAGCAGCTTAGAAGGGAGCAGCTACGAGCAGTACTTC. Protein product: CASSLEGSSYEQYF.

This clonotype was detected many times. The gene calls are TRBV12-3 or TRBV12-4 and TRBJ2-4, with a possible D match to TRBD2 (6 bases). V dropped 8 bases and J dropped 0 bases, with 20 bases sitting between them. This CDR3 contains 17 residues. CDR3 nucleotide sequence: TGTGCCAGCGGTGGCGGGATCTTCACCCTAGCCAAAAACATTCAGTACTTC. Protein product: CASGGGIFTLAKNIQYF.

This clonotype showed up just a few times. V is TRBV15 and J is TRBJ1-6; unclear D gene. The germline V and J ends were trimmed by 0 bases and 10 bases, with 16 bases remaining between them. CDR3 length: 16 residues. CDR1 is LNHNV, CDR2 YYDKDF, per germline (reference sequence). CDR3 loop: CATSRDPPPRGSPLHF. CDR3 in DNA: TGTGCCACCAGCAGAGATCCCCCCCCCCGGGGATCACCCCTCCACTTT.

The table lists this clonotype with many counts. The V call is TRBV19, the J call TRBJ1-2; TRBD1 is a possible D gene (5 bases). This CDR3 has 17 amino acids. V dropped 7 bases and J dropped 3 bases, with 24 bases sitting between them. CDR1 is LNHDA and CDR2 is SQIVND in the germline V gene (reference sequence). The CDR3 region is CASTIPNRPGTDYGYTF. CDR3 in DNA: TGTGCCAGTACCATACCCAACAGGCCCGGCACCGACTATGGCTACACCTTC.

This clonotype appeared a few times. The V call is TRBV9, the J call TRBJ2-7; 9 bases agree with TRBD1. Trimming took 4 bases from V and 5 from J; bases not matched to a gene: 10. Per germline, CDR1 SGDLS and CDR2 YYNGEE. CDR3 length: 15 residues. CDR3 residues: CASSPSGTGSHEQYF. In DNA, the CDR3 is TGTGCCAGCAGCCCATCCGGGACAGGGTCCCACGAGCAGTACTTC. The full variable domain, with the rest looked up from reference TRBV9 and TRBJ2-7, is DSGVTQTPKHLITATGQRVTLRCSPRSGDLSVYWYQQSLDQGLQFLIQYYNGEERAKGNILERFSAQQFPDLHSELNLSSLELGDSALYFCASSPSGTGSHEQYFGPGTRLTVT.

This chain joins TRBV7-6 and TRBJ2-5, with 8 bases matching TRBD2. After removal of 5 bases from V and 4 bases from J, the junction contained 15 bases not matched to a gene. This CDR3 is 17 amino acids long. Germline V gives CDR1 SGHVS, CDR2 FNYEAQ. The CDR3 region has the DNA TGTGCCAGCAGCCCCGAGGCGCTGGGACTAGGTCGAGAGACCCAGTACTTC. Amino acids: CASSPEALGLGRETQYF.

In this sample, this clonotype turned up a few times. The chain carries TRBV24-1 and TRBJ2-7; weak D call: TRBD2 (5 bases). The CDR3 is 16 amino acids. Per the germline V gene, CDR1 is KGHDR and CDR2 is SFDVKD. V was trimmed by 4 bases and J by 6 bases, leaving 21 bases between them. The CDR3 reads CATSDSPGSHSGEQYF. Here the CDR3 DNA reads TGTGCCACCAGTGACTCCCCGGGATCCCACAGTGGCGAGCAGTACTTC.